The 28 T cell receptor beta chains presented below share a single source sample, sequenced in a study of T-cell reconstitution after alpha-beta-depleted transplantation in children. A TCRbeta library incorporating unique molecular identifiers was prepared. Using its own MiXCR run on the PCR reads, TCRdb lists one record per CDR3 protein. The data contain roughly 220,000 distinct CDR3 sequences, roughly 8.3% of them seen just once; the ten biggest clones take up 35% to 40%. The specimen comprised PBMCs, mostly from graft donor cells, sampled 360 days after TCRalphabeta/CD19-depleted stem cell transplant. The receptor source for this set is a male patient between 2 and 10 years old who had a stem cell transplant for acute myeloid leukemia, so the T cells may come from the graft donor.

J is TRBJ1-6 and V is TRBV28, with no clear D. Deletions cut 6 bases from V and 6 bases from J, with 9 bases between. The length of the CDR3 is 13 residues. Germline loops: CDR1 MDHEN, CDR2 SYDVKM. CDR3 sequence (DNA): TGTGCCAGCAGCTTGAGTGCTAATTCACCCCTCCACTTT. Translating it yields CASSLSANSPLHF.

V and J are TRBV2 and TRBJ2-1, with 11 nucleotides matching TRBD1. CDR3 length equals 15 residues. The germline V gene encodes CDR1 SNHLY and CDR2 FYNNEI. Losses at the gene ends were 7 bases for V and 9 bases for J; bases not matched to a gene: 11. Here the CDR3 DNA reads TGTGCCAGCAAGGCTCTCGGGACAGGGGGTAGTGAGCAGTTCTTC. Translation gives CASKALGTGGSEQFF.

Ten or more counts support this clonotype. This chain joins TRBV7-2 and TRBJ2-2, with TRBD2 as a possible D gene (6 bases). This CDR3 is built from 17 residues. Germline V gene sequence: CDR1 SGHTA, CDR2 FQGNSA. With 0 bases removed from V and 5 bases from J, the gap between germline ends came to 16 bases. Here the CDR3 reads CASSLAFWGGGTGELFF. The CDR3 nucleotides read TGTGCCAGCAGCTTAGCTTTTTGGGGAGGTGGGACCGGGGAGCTGTTTTTT.

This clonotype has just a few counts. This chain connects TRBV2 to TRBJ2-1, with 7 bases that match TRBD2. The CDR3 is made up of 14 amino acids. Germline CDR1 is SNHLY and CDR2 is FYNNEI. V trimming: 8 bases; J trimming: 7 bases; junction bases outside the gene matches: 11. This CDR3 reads CASRWGGSINEQFF. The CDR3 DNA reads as TGTGCCAGCCGCTGGGGCGGGAGTATAAATGAGCAGTTCTTC.

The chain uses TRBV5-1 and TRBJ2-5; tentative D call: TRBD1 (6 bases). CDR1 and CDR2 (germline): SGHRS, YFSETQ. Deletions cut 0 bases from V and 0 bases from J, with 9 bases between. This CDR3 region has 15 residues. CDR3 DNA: TGCGCCAGCAGCTTGGCAACAGGGTACCAAGAGACCCAGTACTTC. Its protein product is CASSLATGYQETQYF.

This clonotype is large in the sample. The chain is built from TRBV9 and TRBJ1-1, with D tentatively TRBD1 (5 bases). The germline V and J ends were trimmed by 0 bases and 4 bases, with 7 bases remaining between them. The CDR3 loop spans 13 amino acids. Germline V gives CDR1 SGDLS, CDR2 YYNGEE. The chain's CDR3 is CASSVGDGTEAFF. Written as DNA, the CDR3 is TGTGCCAGCAGCGTAGGGGACGGCACTGAAGCTTTCTTT.

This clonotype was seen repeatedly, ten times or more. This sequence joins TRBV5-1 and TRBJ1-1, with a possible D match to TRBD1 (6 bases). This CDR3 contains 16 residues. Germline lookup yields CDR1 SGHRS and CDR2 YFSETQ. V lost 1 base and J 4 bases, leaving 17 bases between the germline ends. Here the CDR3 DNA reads TGCGCCAGCAGCTTGAAGGGGGGGGATTTGGCCACTGAAGCTTTCTTT. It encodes CASSLKGGDLATEAFF.

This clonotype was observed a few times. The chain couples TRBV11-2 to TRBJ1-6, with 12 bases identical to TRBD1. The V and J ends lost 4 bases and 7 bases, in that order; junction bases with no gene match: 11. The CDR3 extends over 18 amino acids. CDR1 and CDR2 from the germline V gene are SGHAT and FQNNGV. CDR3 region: CASSSRILGQGANSPLHF. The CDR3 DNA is TGTGCCAGCAGCTCGCGAATACTGGGACAGGGGGCGAATTCACCCCTCCACTTT. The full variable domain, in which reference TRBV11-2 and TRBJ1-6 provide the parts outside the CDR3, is EAGVAQSPRYKIIEKRQSVAFWCNPISGHATLYWYQQILGQGPKLLIQFQNNGVVDDSQLPKDRFSAERLKGVDSTLKIQPAKLEDSAVYLCASSSRILGQGANSPLHFGNGTRLTVT.

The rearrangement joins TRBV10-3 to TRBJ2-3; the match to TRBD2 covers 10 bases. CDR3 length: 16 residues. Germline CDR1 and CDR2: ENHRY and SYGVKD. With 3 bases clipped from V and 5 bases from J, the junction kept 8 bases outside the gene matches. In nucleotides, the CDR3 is TGTGCCATCAGTGATGAGCGGGGGGGCCGAAGAGATACGCAGTATTTT. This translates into CAISDERGGRRDTQYF.

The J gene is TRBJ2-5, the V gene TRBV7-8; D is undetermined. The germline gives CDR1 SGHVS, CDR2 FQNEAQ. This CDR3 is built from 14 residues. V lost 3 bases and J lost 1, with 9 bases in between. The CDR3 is CASSFAEIQETQYF. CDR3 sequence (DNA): TGTGCCAGCAGCTTCGCGGAGATCCAAGAGACCCAGTACTTC.

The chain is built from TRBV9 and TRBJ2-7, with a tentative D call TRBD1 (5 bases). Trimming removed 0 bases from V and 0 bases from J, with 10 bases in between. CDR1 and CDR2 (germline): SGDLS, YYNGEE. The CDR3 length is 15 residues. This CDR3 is CASSVGGPSSYEQYF. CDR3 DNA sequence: TGTGCCAGCAGCGTAGGGGGCCCAAGCTCCTACGAGCAGTACTTC.

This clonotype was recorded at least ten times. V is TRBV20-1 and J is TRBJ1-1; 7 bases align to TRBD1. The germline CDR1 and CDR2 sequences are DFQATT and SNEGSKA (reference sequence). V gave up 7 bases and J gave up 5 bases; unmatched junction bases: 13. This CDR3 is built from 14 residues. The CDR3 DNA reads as TGCAGTGTTTATTCTGGACAGGTTCTGACTGAAGCTTTCTTT. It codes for CSVYSGQVLTEAFF.

The CDR3 nucleotides read TGTGCCAGCACCTATGCAGTAGGAGATTACGAGCAGTACGTC. Translation: CASTYAVGDYEQYV. The chain uses TRBV12-3 or TRBV12-4 and TRBJ2-7; D gene unclear. Trimming stripped 7 bases from V and 4 bases from J, with 17 bases between. This CDR3 has 14 residues.

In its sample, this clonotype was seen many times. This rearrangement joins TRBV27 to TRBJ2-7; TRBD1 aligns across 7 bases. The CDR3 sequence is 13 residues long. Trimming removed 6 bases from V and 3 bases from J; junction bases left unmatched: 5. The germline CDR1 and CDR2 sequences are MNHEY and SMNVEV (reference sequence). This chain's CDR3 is CASSWDRNYEQYF. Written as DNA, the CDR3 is TGTGCCAGCAGCTGGGACAGAAACTACGAGCAGTACTTC.

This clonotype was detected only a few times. CDR3 sequence (DNA): TGTGCCAGCAGTTTTCGGCAGCGGCAGAAATGGACCGGGGAGCTGTTTTTT. Translation: CASSFRQRQKWTGELFF. This chain uses TRBV12-3 or TRBV12-4 with TRBJ2-2, with a weak D call TRBD2 (5 bases). Trimming left V 3 bases short and J 5 bases short, with 19 bases between. The CDR3 consists of 17 residues.

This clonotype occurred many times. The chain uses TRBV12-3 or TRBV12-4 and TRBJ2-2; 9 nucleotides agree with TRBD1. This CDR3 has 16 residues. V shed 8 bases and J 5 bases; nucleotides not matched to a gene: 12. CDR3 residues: CASASYRGLGTGELFF. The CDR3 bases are TGTGCCAGCGCATCTTACAGGGGGCTGGGGACCGGGGAGCTGTTTTTT.

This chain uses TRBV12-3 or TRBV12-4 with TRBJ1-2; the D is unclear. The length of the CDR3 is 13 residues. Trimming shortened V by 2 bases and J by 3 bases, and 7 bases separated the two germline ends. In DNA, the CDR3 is TGTGCCAGCAGTTTAAACACGTACTATGGCTACACCTTC. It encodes CASSLNTYYGYTF.

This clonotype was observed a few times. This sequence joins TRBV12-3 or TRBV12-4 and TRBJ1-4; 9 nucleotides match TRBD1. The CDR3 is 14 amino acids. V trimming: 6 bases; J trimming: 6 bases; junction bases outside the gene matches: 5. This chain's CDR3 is CASRNTGGHEKLFF. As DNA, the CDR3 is TGTGCCAGCAGGAACACAGGGGGCCATGAAAAACTGTTTTTT.

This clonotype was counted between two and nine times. The CDR3 loop is CASSPPGVGRNIQYF. The CDR3 region has the DNA TGTGCCAGCAGTCCCCCGGGGGTAGGGAGGAACATTCAGTACTTC. This chain connects TRBV12-3 or TRBV12-4 to TRBJ2-4; possible D gene TRBD2, 6 bases. V lost 5 bases and J 7 bases, leaving 18 bases between the germline ends. The CDR3 has 15 residues.

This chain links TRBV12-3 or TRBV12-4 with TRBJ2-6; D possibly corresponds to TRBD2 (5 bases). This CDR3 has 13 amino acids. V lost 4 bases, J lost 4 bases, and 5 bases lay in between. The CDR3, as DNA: TGTGCCAGCAGTTCGGGAGGGGCCAACGTCCTGACTTTC. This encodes CASSSGGANVLTF.

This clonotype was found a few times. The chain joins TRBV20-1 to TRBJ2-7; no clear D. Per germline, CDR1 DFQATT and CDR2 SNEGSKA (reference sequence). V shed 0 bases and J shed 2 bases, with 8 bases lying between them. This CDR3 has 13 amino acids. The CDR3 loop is CSARDAMTYEQYF. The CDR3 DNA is TGCAGTGCTAGAGATGCTATGACCTACGAGCAGTACTTC.

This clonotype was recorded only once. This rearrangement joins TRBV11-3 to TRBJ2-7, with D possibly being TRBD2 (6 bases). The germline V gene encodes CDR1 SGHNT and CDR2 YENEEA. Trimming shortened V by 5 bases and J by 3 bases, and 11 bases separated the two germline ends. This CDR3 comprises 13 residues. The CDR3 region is CASSPGGSYEQYF. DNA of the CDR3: TGTGCCAGCAGCCCAGGAGGGAGCTACGAGCAGTACTTC.

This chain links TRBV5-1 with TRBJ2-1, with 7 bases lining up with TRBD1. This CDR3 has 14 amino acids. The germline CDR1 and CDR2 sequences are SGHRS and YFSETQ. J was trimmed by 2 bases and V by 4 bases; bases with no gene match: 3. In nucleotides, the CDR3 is TGCGCCAGCAGCAAACAGGGGACCTACAATGAGCAGTTCTTC. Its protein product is CASSKQGTYNEQFF.

Here the CDR3 reads CASSLMEGVETQYF. As DNA, the CDR3 is TGTGCCAGCAGTTTGATGGAGGGCGTAGAGACCCAGTACTTC. The rearrangement joins TRBV12-3 or TRBV12-4 to TRBJ2-5; D may be TRBD2 (6 bases). V shed 3 bases and J shed 4 bases, with 12 bases lying between them. The CDR3 has 14 residues.

The CDR3 loop is CASSLLAGGLYNEQFF. The CDR3 region has the DNA TGCGCCAGCAGCTTGTTAGCGGGAGGTCTCTACAATGAGCAGTTCTTC. The chain employs TRBV5-1 and TRBJ2-1, with 10 bases matching TRBD2. V lost 1 base, J lost 3 bases, and 4 bases stayed unmatched. The CDR3 spans 16 residues. Germline CDR1 reads SGHRS; CDR2 reads YFSETQ.

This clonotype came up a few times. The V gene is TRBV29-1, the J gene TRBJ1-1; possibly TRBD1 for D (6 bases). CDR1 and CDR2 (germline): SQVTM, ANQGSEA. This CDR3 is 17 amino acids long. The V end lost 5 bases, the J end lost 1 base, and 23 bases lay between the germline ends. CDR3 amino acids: CSVRRLQGLGGNTEAFF. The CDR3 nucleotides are TGCAGCGTTCGCCGGTTACAGGGCCTTGGGGGGAACACTGAAGCTTTCTTT.

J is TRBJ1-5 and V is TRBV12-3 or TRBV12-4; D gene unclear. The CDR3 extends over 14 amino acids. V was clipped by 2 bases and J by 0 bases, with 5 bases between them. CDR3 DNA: TGTGCCAGCAGTTTACACGATAGCAATCAGCCCCAGCATTTT. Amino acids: CASSLHDSNQPQHF.

The CDR3 nucleotides are TGCAGTGCTCTTAATCCTAGCGGGGTTGGCGAGCAGTACGTC. Translation gives CSALNPSGVGEQYV. This rearrangement joins TRBV20-1 to TRBJ2-7; 9 nucleotides align to TRBD2. The CDR3 spans 14 residues. V gave up 5 bases and J gave up 6 bases; unmatched junction bases: 11. Per germline, CDR1 DFQATT and CDR2 SNEGSKA (reference sequence).